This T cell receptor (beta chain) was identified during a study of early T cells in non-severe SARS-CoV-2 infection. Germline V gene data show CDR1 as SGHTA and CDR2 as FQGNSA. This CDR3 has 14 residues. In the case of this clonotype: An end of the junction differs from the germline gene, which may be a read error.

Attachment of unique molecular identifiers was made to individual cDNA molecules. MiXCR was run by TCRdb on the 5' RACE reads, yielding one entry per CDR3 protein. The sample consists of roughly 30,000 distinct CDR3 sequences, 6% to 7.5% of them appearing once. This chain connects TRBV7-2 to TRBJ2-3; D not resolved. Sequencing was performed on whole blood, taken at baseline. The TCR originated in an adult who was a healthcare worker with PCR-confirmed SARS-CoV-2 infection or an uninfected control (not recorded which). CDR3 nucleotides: TGTGCCAACAGCTTAGTGTCTCTCACAGATACGCAGTATTTT. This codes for CANSLVSLTDTQYF.